Presented here are 31 T cell receptor beta chains from one specimen sequenced in a study of T cells in Graves' hyperthyroidism and ophthalmopathy. The TCR beta CDR3 regions underwent amplification using RNA transcripts as the source. A first-round RT-PCR of the TCR CDR3 used the HTBI primer set. MiXCR, applied by TCRdb to the multiplex PCR reads, yields one record per CDR3 protein. The sample carries a few hundred thousand distinct CDR3 sequences, about 16% recorded once. The specimen was blood. All receptors derive from a man aged 35 to 55 with Graves' hyperthyroidism.

The table lists this clonotype with a count of one. A much larger clone sits a single nucleotide away, making a read error possible. As the CDR3 is not closed by the conserved phenylalanine or tryptophan, this likely results from a read error. This chain joins TRBV20-1 and TRBJ2-6; a weak D match, TRBD2 (5 bases). This CDR3 is built from 16 residues. The V gene lost 3 bases and the J gene lost 0 bases, with 12 bases spanning the gap. Germline V CDR1 and CDR2: DFQATT, SNEGSKA (reference sequence). The DNA of the CDR3 is TGCAGTGCTAGCCCACCGGGATTCTCTGGGGCCAACGTCCTGACTCTC. Amino acid sequence: CSASPPGFSGANVLTL.

The V gene is TRBV20-1, the J gene TRBJ2-3, with TRBD1 matching over 10 bases. Unmatched junction bases numbered 6, after V lost 2 bases and J lost 4 bases. The CDR3 is 15 residues long. Germline-derived CDR1 and CDR2 are DFQATT and SNEGSKA (reference sequence). The CDR3 DNA reads as TGCAGTGCTAGAAGCAGGACAGGGGGTCCAGATACGCAGTATTTT. It is translated as CSARSRTGGPDTQYF.

This clonotype has a count of ten or more. The gene calls are TRBV12-3 or TRBV12-4 and TRBJ1-5, with D maybe TRBD1 (5 bases). The CDR3 loop spans 14 amino acids. Trimming took off 7 bases at V and 0 bases at J, with 10 bases between the two ends. The CDR3 sequence: CASTLGGSNQPQHF. As DNA, the CDR3 is TGTGCCAGCACCCTGGGGGGTAGCAATCAGCCCCAGCATTTT.

There are many counts of this clonotype. V is TRBV3-1 and J is TRBJ2-2; D is tentatively TRBD1 or TRBD2 (5 bases each). V dropped 3 bases and J dropped 5 bases, with 13 bases sitting between them. This CDR3 spans 15 amino acids. The germline V gene encodes CDR1 LGHDT and CDR2 YNNKEL (reference sequence). CDR3 bases: TGTGCCAGCAGCCAGTTTACGGGGCAAACCGGGGAGCTGTTTTTT. Translating it yields CASSQFTGQTGELFF.

This clonotype was picked up many times. The rearrangement links TRBV5-1 to TRBJ2-1; D is unclear. Germline values: CDR1 SGHRS, CDR2 YFSETQ. This CDR3 is built from 11 residues. Trimming removed 0 bases from V and 13 bases from J, with 8 bases in between. The CDR3 DNA sequence: TGCGCCAGCAGCTTGGGAGCAGAACAGTTCTTC. This translates into CASSLGAEQFF.

This clonotype occurred a few times. The chain recombines TRBV5-4 with TRBJ1-2, with 7 bases that match TRBD1. Losses at the gene ends were 3 bases for V and 2 bases for J; bases not matched to a gene: 4. The CDR3 runs 14 residues. CDR1 is SGHNT and CDR2 is YYREEE in the germline V gene (reference sequence). This CDR3 is CASSSQTGNYGYTF. CDR3 sequence (DNA): TGTGCCAGCAGCTCGCAGACAGGGAACTATGGCTACACCTTC.

This chain uses TRBV3-1 with TRBJ2-3; tentative D call: TRBD1 (5 bases). From germline, CDR1 is LGHDT and CDR2 YNNKEL (reference sequence). V lost 0 bases and J 6 bases, leaving 7 bases between the germline ends. This CDR3 is 13 amino acids long. The CDR3 DNA reads TGTGCCAGCAGCCAAGATCCAGGGGATACGCAGTATTTT. Translating gives CASSQDPGDTQYF.

This clonotype has a count of ten or more. The chain couples TRBV4-3 to TRBJ1-5; 8 nucleotides line up with TRBD1. The CDR3 is 14 residues long. Germline V gene sequence: CDR1 LGHNA, CDR2 YSLEER. V was clipped by 4 bases and J by 5 bases; unmatched bases: 4. The CDR3 spells CASSPGQGDQPQHF. Here the CDR3 DNA reads TGCGCCAGCAGCCCCGGACAGGGAGATCAGCCCCAGCATTTT.

The chain links TRBV5-8 to TRBJ2-3, with 7 bases lining up with TRBD1. CDR3 length: 16 amino acids. Germline CDR1 SGHTS, CDR2 YDEGEE. V lost 4 bases to trimming and J lost 2 bases; unmatched junction nucleotides: 10. CDR3 region: CASSRGQLASTDTQYF. CDR3 bases: TGTGCCAGCAGCAGGGGACAGCTAGCCTCCACAGATACGCAGTATTTT.

The chain links TRBV14 to TRBJ2-2; D uncertain. In germline, CDR1 is SGHDN, CDR2 FVKESK. The V end lost 0 bases, the J end lost 5 bases, and 10 bases lay between the germline ends. The CDR3 covers 15 residues. CDR3 sequence reads: CASSQDRRNTGELFF. CDR3 nucleotide sequence: TGTGCCAGCAGCCAAGATCGACGGAATACCGGGGAGCTGTTTTTT. The variable domain in full, with the rest retrieved from reference TRBV14 and TRBJ2-2, is EAGVTQFPSHSVIEKGQTVTLRCDPISGHDNLYWYRRVMGKEIKFLLHFVKESKQDESGMPNNRFLAERTGGTYSTLKVQPAELEDSGVYFCASSQDRRNTGELFFGEGSRLTVL.

A single count supports this clonotype. A much larger clone differs from this one at a single base, so this may be a read error. The chain employs TRBV5-5 and TRBJ2-7; no clear D gene. This CDR3 is 13 amino acids long. V was shortened by 4 bases and J by 7 bases, with 15 bases between the two germline ends. CDR1 is SGHKS, CDR2 YYEKEE, per germline (reference sequence). This CDR3 is CASSATSPREQYF. The CDR3 coding sequence is TGTGCCAGCAGCGCAACCTCCCCAAGGGAGCAGTACTTC.

In its sample, this clonotype was seen once. The junction and the germline gene differ at one end; a read error may be behind it. V is TRBV7-2 and J is TRBJ2-3; 7 bases are a match to TRBD1. Germline V lookup: CDR1 SGHTA, CDR2 FQGNSA. This CDR3 comprises 16 residues. The CDR3, as DNA: TGTGCCGGCAGCTTAGTTCGGGACAGCAACACAGATACGCAGTATTTT. This translates into CAGSLVRDSNTDTQYF. The whole variable domain, filled in from reference TRBV7-2 and TRBJ2-3, reads GAGVSQSPSNKVTEKGKDVELRCDPISGHTALYWYRQSLGQGLEFLIYFQGNSAPDKSGLPSDRFSAERTGGSVSTLTIQRTQQEDSAVYLCAGSLVRDSNTDTQYFGPGTRLTVL.

There are a few counts of this clonotype. This clone may be a read error of a much larger clone one base away. The chain couples TRBV28 to TRBJ2-3, with a tentative D call TRBD2 (7 bases). The length of the CDR3 is 15 residues. In germline, CDR1 is MDHEN, CDR2 SYDVKM. V gave up 6 bases and J gave up 0 bases, with 13 bases separating them. CDR3 region: CASSSGGPSTDTQYF. The CDR3 DNA reads TGTGCCAGCAGCTCCGGGGGGCCTAGCACAGATACGCAGTATTTT.

A word on this clonotype: One junction end disagrees with the germline gene, perhaps due to a read error. The J gene is TRBJ2-1, the V gene TRBV5-1; 9 nucleotides line up with TRBD2. The CDR3 is 18 amino acids. Germline lookup yields CDR1 SGHRS and CDR2 YFSETQ. CDR3 sequence (DNA): TGTGCCAGCAGCTTGGAAGCGGGGGGCATAAGCTCCTACAATGAGCAGTTCTTC. Translation: CASSLEAGGISSYNEQFF. The whole variable domain, filled in from reference TRBV5-1 and TRBJ2-1, reads KAGVTQTPRYLIKTRGQQVTLSCSPISGHRSVSWYQQTPGQGLQFLFEYFSETQRNKGNFPGRFSGRQFSNSRSEMNVSTLELGDSALYLCASSLEAGGISSYNEQFFGPGTRLTVL.

This clonotype was seen ten or more times. The chain carries TRBV18 and TRBJ1-1; 8 positions match TRBD1. CDR1 is KGHSH and CDR2 is LQKENI in the germline V gene. The CDR3 sequence is 15 residues long. Germline trimming cut 2 bases from V and 2 bases from J; bases unmatched to any gene: 4. In DNA form, the CDR3 reads TGTGCCAGCTCACCAGAAGCAGGGGGCAACACTGAAGCTTTCTTT. Amino acids: CASSPEAGGNTEAFF. The complete variable domain, with remaining parts taken from reference TRBV18 and TRBJ1-1, reads NAGVMQNPRHLVRRRGQEARLRCSPMKGHSHVYWYRQLPEEGLKFMVYLQKENIIDESGMPKERFSAEFPKEGPSILRIQQVVRGDSAAYFCASSPEAGGNTEAFFGQGTRLTVV.

The chain links TRBV30 to TRBJ2-7; D is uncertain. Trimming left V 4 bases short and J 2 bases short, with 6 bases between. CDR1 and CDR2 (germline): GTSNPN, SVGIG (reference sequence). This CDR3 has 11 amino acids. The CDR3 sequence is CAWTGTYEQYF. The CDR3 DNA reads TGTGCCTGGACAGGTACCTACGAGCAGTACTTC.

In its sample, this clonotype was seen many times. The chain is built from TRBV13 and TRBJ1-4; D gene unclear. CDR1 is PRHDT, CDR2 FYEKMQ, per germline (reference sequence). The CDR3 extends over 13 amino acids. The V end lost 5 bases, the J end lost 6 bases, and 10 bases lay between the germline ends. CDR3 sequence (DNA): TGTGCCAGCAGCCCGAGGGTCTATGAAAAACTGTTTTTT. Protein sequence: CASSPRVYEKLFF.

This clonotype was seen more than once but under ten times. The chain links TRBV12-3 or TRBV12-4 to TRBJ1-1; maybe TRBD1 (5 bases). The CDR3 sequence is 17 residues long. Trimming cost V 3 bases and J 0 bases, with 17 bases left between them. The CDR3 DNA is TGTGCCAGCAGTTTTTCAGGGACGGCCGTTATGAACACTGAAGCTTTCTTT. Translated: CASSFSGTAVMNTEAFF.

The table lists this clonotype with a count of one. V and J are TRBV3-1 and TRBJ2-7; D is perhaps TRBD1 or TRBD2 (6 bases each). CDR3 length equals 15 residues. Germline V CDR1 and CDR2: LGHDT, YNNKEL (reference sequence). V dropped 0 bases and J dropped 7 bases, with 16 bases sitting between them. The CDR3 DNA sequence: TGTGCCAGCAGCCAAGACGCCGGGGGCCCTTGGGAGCAGTACTTC. Translating gives CASSQDAGGPWEQYF.

A few counts support this clonotype. The genes are TRBV5-6 and TRBJ2-2; 7 positions match TRBD1. The V gene end was trimmed by 4 bases and the J gene end by 2 bases; junction bases not matched to a gene: 2. CDR3 length equals 14 residues. Germline V gene data show CDR1 as SGHDT and CDR2 as YYEEEE. The CDR3 DNA reads as TGTGCCAGCAGCCAGGGGGTAAACACCGGGGAGCTGTTTTTT. It encodes CASSQGVNTGELFF.

The V gene is TRBV2, the J gene TRBJ2-7; D unresolved. Looked up from germline, CDR1 is SNHLY and CDR2 is FYNNEI. This CDR3 contains 14 residues. V was shortened by 0 bases and J by 3 bases, with 9 bases between the two germline ends. The CDR3 loop is CASSEALGGYEQYF. In DNA form, the CDR3 reads TGTGCCAGCAGTGAAGCGCTAGGCGGCTACGAGCAGTACTTC. The full variable domain, in which reference TRBV2 and TRBJ2-7 provide the parts outside the CDR3, is EPEVTQTPSHQVTQMGQEVILRCVPISNHLYFYWYRQILGQKVEFLVSFYNNEISEKSEIFDDQFSVERPDGSNFTLKIRSTKLEDSAMYFCASSEALGGYEQYFGPGTRLTVT.

This chain joins TRBV7-2 and TRBJ2-2; TRBD1 matches 8 bases. Germline-derived CDR1 and CDR2 are SGHTA and FQGNSA. CDR3 length: 15 residues. The junction had 3 bases not matched to a gene; V was cut back by 3 bases and J by 3 bases. The CDR3 region is CASSFRGRYTGELFF. In DNA form, the CDR3 reads TGTGCCAGCAGCTTCAGGGGGCGATACACCGGGGAGCTGTTTTTT.

V usage is TRBV12-5 and J usage is TRBJ2-2, with TRBD1 matching 8 bases. The CDR3 has 15 residues. The ends lost 6 bases at V and 4 bases at J; junction bases unmatched: 7. Germline V CDR1 and CDR2: LGHNT, FRNRAP. The CDR3 reads CASGFGQGGTGELFF. CDR3 nucleotide sequence: TGTGCTAGTGGCTTCGGACAGGGTGGCACCGGGGAGCTGTTTTTT.

This clonotype was picked up a small number of times. A much larger clone sits a single nucleotide away, making a read error possible. This chain uses TRBV20-1 with TRBJ1-1; D may be TRBD1 (5 bases). The germline V gene encodes CDR1 DFQATT and CDR2 SNEGSKA (reference sequence). Trimming removed 3 bases from V and 4 bases from J, with 15 bases in between. This CDR3 is built from 14 residues. In DNA, the CDR3 is TGCAGTGCTAGGAGCGGCAGGGTCAGCACTGAAGCTTTCTTT. It specifies CSARSGRVSTEAFF.

This clonotype came up a few times. The chain joins TRBV19 to TRBJ2-7; 9 nucleotides match TRBD1. After removal of 5 bases from V and 2 bases from J, the junction contained 7 bases not matched to a gene. In germline, CDR1 is LNHDA, CDR2 SQIVND (reference sequence). The length of the CDR3 is 15 residues. The CDR3 DNA sequence: TGTGCCAGTAGTGAGGACAGGGGAGGGACCTACGAGCAGTACTTC. This sequence encodes CASSEDRGGTYEQYF.

In this sample, this clonotype turned up many times. This chain joins TRBV6-2 or TRBV6-3 and TRBJ1-1; a weak D match, TRBD1 (5 bases). The CDR3 has 18 residues. V was shortened by 0 bases and J by 5 bases, with 22 bases between the two germline ends. The germline V gene has CDR1 MNHEY and CDR2 SVGEGT. The CDR3, as DNA: TGTGCCAGCAGTTACTCTACGACCTTTGCAGGGTCAGGTACTGAAGCTTTCTTT. Its translation: CASSYSTTFAGSGTEAFF.

The CDR3, as DNA: TGTGCCAGCAGTGAATTGTCCGAAGAGACCCAGTACTTC. Amino acid sequence: CASSELSEETQYF. This chain uses TRBV2 with TRBJ2-5; D is uncertain. Trimming cost V 2 bases and J 3 bases, with 7 bases left between them. CDR1 and CDR2 from the germline V gene are SNHLY and FYNNEI. The CDR3 totals 13 residues.

Ten or more counts support this clonotype. This rearrangement joins TRBV27 to TRBJ1-2; a possible D gene is TRBD1 (6 bases). This CDR3 is built from 13 residues. The V gene lost 5 bases and the J gene lost 8 bases, with 15 bases spanning the gap. Germline CDR1 and CDR2: MNHEY and SMNVEV (reference sequence). The CDR3 nucleotides read TGTGCCAGCAGTGTCAGGGGTGCGGAGGGCTACACCTTC. As protein: CASSVRGAEGYTF.

This clonotype was observed a few times. It may be a read error: a sequence one base away is much more abundant. This likely comes from a read error, as the CDR3 has no conserved phenylalanine or tryptophan at its end. The chain uses TRBV20-1 and TRBJ2-3; 7 positions agree with TRBD1. There are 15 residues in the CDR3. Germline V gene sequence: CDR1 DFQATT, CDR2 SNEGSKA (reference sequence). The trim removed 3 bases at V and 3 bases at J, leaving 9 bases unmatched. The CDR3 here is CSASLPTGRTDTQYS. The CDR3 bases are TGCAGTGCTAGCCTACCGACAGGGAGAACAGATACGCAGTATTCT.

V is TRBV7-3 and J is TRBJ2-3, with TRBD2 matching over 7 bases. Germline values: CDR1 SGHTA, CDR2 FQGTGA. The CDR3 is 17 amino acids. The J segment lost 3 bases and the V segment lost 3 bases, leaving 12 bases of the junction unmatched. The DNA for the CDR3 is TGTGCCAGCAGCTTGTACGTCCAGTCAGCGGGAACAGATACGCAGTATTTT. Amino acid sequence: CASSLYVQSAGTDTQYF.

About this clonotype itself: Compared with germline, one end of the junction differs, possibly owing to a read error. The chain is built from TRBV30 and TRBJ1-3; D not resolved. The CDR3 loop spans 13 amino acids. Germline CDR1 reads GTSNPN; CDR2 reads SVGIG (reference sequence). The CDR3 here is CAWSWTSGNIIYF. The CDR3 DNA is TGTGCCTGGAGTTGGACTTCTGGAAACATCATATATTTT.